This T cell receptor beta chain was observed in a study of graft-versus-host responses after intestinal transplantation. Study-level background: The recipients all started with anti-thymocyte globulin induction and then took tacrolimus and steroids for roughly 3 years.

V was clipped by 0 bases and J by 0 bases, with 8 bases between them. The CDR3 is 15 amino acids. The germline V gene has CDR1 SGDLS and CDR2 YYNGEE. TCRdb's table, derived via immunoSEQ multiplex PCR, lists solely in-frame clones and lacks some. The table records about 110,000 clones, roughly 95% of them present only once. Notes on this clone: No antigen is known for it.

This clonotype was obtained from a human donor who received an intestinal transplant. The input for sequencing was unstimulated CD8+ T cells sorted from spleen or lymph node cells, taken before intestinal transplant. The V and J genes are TRBV9 and TRBJ2-3; D is perhaps TRBD1 (5 bases). CDR3 coding DNA: TGTGCCAGCAGCGTAGGGGGCCCCAGCACAGATACGCAGTATTTT. Its translation: CASSVGGPSTDTQYF. The variable domain in full, completed from reference TRBV9 and TRBJ2-3, reads DSGVTQTPKHLITATGQRVTLRCSPRSGDLSVYWYQQSLDQGLQFLIQYYNGEERAKGNILERFSAQQFPDLHSELNLSSLELGDSALYFCASSVGGPSTDTQYFGPGTRLTVL.